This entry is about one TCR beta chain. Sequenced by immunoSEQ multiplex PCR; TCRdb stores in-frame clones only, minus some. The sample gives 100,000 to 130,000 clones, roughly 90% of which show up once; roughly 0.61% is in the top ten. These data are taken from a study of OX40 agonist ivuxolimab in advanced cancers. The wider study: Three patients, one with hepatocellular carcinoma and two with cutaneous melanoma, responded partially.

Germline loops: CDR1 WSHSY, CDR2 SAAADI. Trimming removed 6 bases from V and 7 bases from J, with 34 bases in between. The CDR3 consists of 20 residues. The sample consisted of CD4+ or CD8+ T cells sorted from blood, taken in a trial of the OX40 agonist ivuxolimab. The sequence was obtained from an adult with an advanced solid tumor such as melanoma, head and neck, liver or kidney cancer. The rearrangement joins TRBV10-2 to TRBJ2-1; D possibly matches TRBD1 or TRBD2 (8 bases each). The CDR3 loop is CASRSHQGAFWGSGANEQFF. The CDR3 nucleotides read TGCGCCAGCAGGTCGCATCAGGGGGCTTTCTGGGGTAGCGGGGCTAATGAGCAGTTCTTC.